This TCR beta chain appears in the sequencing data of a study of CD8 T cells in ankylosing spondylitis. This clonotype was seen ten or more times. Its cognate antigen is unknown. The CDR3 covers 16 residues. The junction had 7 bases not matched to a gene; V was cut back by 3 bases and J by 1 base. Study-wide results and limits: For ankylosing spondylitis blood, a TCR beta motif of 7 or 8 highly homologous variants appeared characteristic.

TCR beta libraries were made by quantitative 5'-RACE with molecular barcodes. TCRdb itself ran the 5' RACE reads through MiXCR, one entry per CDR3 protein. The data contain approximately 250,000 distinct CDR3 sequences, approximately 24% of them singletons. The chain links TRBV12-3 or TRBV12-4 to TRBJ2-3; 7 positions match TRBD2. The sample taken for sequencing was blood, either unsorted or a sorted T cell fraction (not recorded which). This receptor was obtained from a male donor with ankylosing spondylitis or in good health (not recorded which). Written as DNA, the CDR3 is TGTGCCAGCAGTTTGTCGGCTAGCGGTGGCACAGATACGCAGTATTTT. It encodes CASSLSASGGTDTQYF.